The 31 T cell receptor beta chains listed next were all sequenced from one sample in a study of PD-1 blockade in classical Hodgkin lymphoma. The data were produced by immunoSEQ multiplex PCR, yet TCRdb's version contains in-frame clones alone and is incomplete. The table shows nearly 100,000 clones, with approximately 80% occurring only once. Brentuximab vedotin exposure varied, and every patient relapsed after autologous stem cell transplantation. The sample consisted of peripheral blood mononuclear cells (PBMCs), taken at baseline. The receptors originated from a human donor with classical Hodgkin lymphoma.

This rearrangement joins TRBV28 to TRBJ2-1; either TRBD1 or TRBD2 may fit D (7 bases each). The CDR3 is 16 amino acids. Germline CDR1 MDHEN, CDR2 SYDVKM. Trimming took 3 bases from V and 7 from J, leaving 19 bases between them. CDR3 region: CASSFTGAGVRNEQFF. CDR3 DNA: TGTGCCAGCAGTTTCACAGGGGCGGGAGTGAGGAATGAGCAGTTCTTC.

V usage is TRBV6-1 and J usage is TRBJ2-1, with 7 nucleotides matching TRBD2. The ends lost 1 base at V and 3 bases at J; junction bases unmatched: 3. Germline values: CDR1 MNHNS, CDR2 SASEGT. The length of the CDR3 is 15 residues. CDR3 in DNA: TGTGCCAGCAGTGAAGAGGGAGGGTTCTACAATGAGCAGTTCTTC. Amino acid sequence: CASSEEGGFYNEQFF.

V usage is TRBV16 and J usage is TRBJ2-1; 8 nucleotides agree with TRBD2. From germline, CDR1 is KGHSY and CDR2 FQNENV. After removal of 5 bases from V and 6 bases from J, the junction contained 15 bases not matched to a gene. The CDR3 contains 17 residues. CDR3 in DNA: TGTGCCAGCAGCTCGATTAGGCGTAGCGGGAATCTCAATGAGCAGTTCTTC. Protein sequence: CASSSIRRSGNLNEQFF.

V and J are TRBV19 and TRBJ1-1; D remains unclear. Germline CDR1 reads LNHDA; CDR2 reads SQIVND (reference sequence). V shed 5 bases and J shed 0 bases, with 13 bases lying between them. The CDR3 runs to 15 residues. The chain's CDR3 is CASSPWTALNTEAFF. In DNA, the CDR3 is TGTGCCAGTAGTCCGTGGACCGCCCTGAACACTGAAGCTTTCTTT.

This clone was detected a few times. The sample contains more than one DNA sequence encoding this CDR3. The CDR3 sequence is CASSPRLADYNEQFF. The CDR3 bases are TGTGCCAGCAGCCCGAGACTAGCGGACTACAATGAGCAGTTCTTC. The chain employs TRBV7-9 and TRBJ2-1, with 9 bases matching TRBD2. CDR3 length equals 15 residues. The ends lost 5 bases at V and 3 bases at J; junction bases unmatched: 5. Germline V CDR1 and CDR2: SEHNR, FQNEAQ (reference sequence).

V and J are TRBV15 and TRBJ2-1, with D maybe TRBD2 (7 bases). Per the germline V gene, CDR1 is LNHNV and CDR2 is YYDKDF (reference sequence). The V end was cut by 1 base, the J end by 7 bases, with 17 bases between. This CDR3 has 16 residues. The CDR3 sequence is CATSRVGGGRVNEQFF. Written as DNA, the CDR3 is TGTGCCACCAGCAGAGTTGGGGGCGGGAGAGTGAATGAGCAGTTCTTC. Based on the CDR3 plus reference TRBV15 and TRBJ2-1, the full variable domain is DAMVIQNPRYQVTQFGKPVTLSCSQTLNHNVMYWYQQKSSQAPKLLFHYYDKDFNNEADTPDNFQSRRPNTSFCFLDIRSPGLGDTAMYLCATSRVGGGRVNEQFFGPGTRLTVL.

The chain couples TRBV6-1 to TRBJ2-1; 8 nucleotides agree with TRBD2. Germline V gene sequence: CDR1 MNHNS, CDR2 SASEGT. Germline trimming cut 2 bases from V and 4 bases from J; bases unmatched to any gene: 10. The CDR3 contains 17 residues. CDR3 in amino acids: CASSELGTSGGYNEQFF. The CDR3, as DNA: TGTGCCAGCAGTGAACTCGGTACTAGCGGAGGGTACAATGAGCAGTTCTTC.

The chain joins TRBV19 to TRBJ1-3; D is ambiguous. Germline lookup yields CDR1 LNHDA and CDR2 SQIVND (reference sequence). The CDR3 spans 13 residues. V was clipped by 6 bases and J by 3 bases, with 9 bases between them. CDR3 bases: TGTGCCAGTAGAGCGGGTGGTGGAAACACCATATATTTT. This gives the protein CASRAGGGNTIYF.

This clone was detected only a few times. The chain is built from TRBV19 and TRBJ1-5, with 8 positions matching TRBD1. In germline, CDR1 is LNHDA, CDR2 SQIVND (reference sequence). The V gene end was trimmed by 6 bases and the J gene end by 6 bases; junction bases not matched to a gene: 7. The CDR3 length is 14 residues. The CDR3 bases are TGTGCCAGTAGCGTGGGACAGGAGTTTCAGCCCCAGCATTTT. It codes for CASSVGQEFQPQHF.

The chain has TRBV5-4 and TRBJ2-3, with a weak D call TRBD2 (6 bases). The V gene's germline CDR1 is SGHNT and CDR2 YYREEE (reference sequence). The CDR3 consists of 15 residues. The V end was cut by 4 bases, the J end by 1 base, with 13 bases between. In DNA form, the CDR3 reads TGTGCCAGCAGCCTCTCGGGAGCGGGCACAGATACGCAGTATTTT. Its protein product is CASSLSGAGTDTQYF.

The chain has TRBV2 and TRBJ1-5, with 10 bases that match TRBD1. The V gene end was trimmed by 7 bases and the J gene end by 6 bases; junction bases not matched to a gene: 6. The CDR3 loop spans 14 amino acids. Germline V gene lookup returns CDR1 SNHLY and CDR2 FYNNEI. CDR3 DNA sequence: TGTGCCAGCACTGGACAGGGGGTTTCTCAGCCCCAGCATTTT. This gives the protein CASTGQGVSQPQHF.

Comments on this clone: This sequence may be a read error, since a much larger clone differs from it by one base. This CDR3 reads CASSSTPGQGNNQSQHF. The CDR3 bases are TGTGCCAGCAGTTCCACGCCGGGACAGGGGAACAATCAATCCCAGCATTTT. The rearrangement links TRBV7-8 to TRBJ1-5; 10 bases fit TRBD1. V trimming: 6 bases; J trimming: 11 bases; junction bases outside the gene matches: 19. CDR1 and CDR2 from the germline V gene are SGHVS and FQNEAQ. The CDR3 is 17 residues long.

The chain links TRBV6-5 to TRBJ1-4; tentatively, D is TRBD1 (5 bases). Germline CDR1 reads MNHEY; CDR2 reads SVGAGI. There are 13 residues in the CDR3. With 0 bases removed from V and 10 bases from J, the gap between germline ends came to 9 bases. The CDR3 DNA sequence: TGTGCCAGCAGTTACTCACCGGGGGGAAAACTGTTTTTT. Protein: CASSYSPGGKLFF.

V gene TRBV7-2 combines with J gene TRBJ2-1; TRBD2 might be the D (5 bases). This CDR3 has 13 amino acids. Trimming stripped 5 bases from V and 3 bases from J, with 8 bases between. Germline CDR1 SGHTA, CDR2 FQGNSA. The chain's CDR3 is CASSPDYYNEQFF. The CDR3 nucleotides read TGTGCCAGCAGCCCCGACTACTACAATGAGCAGTTCTTC.

This rearrangement joins TRBV5-1 to TRBJ1-1; 7 bases are shared with TRBD1. Germline V gene lookup returns CDR1 SGHRS and CDR2 YFSETQ. V lost 3 bases to trimming and J lost 0 bases; unmatched junction nucleotides: 8. The CDR3 has 16 amino acids. The CDR3 loop reads CASSSLSRGVNTEAFF. The CDR3, as DNA: TGCGCCAGCAGCTCACTAAGCAGGGGGGTGAACACTGAAGCTTTCTTT.

This clone was seen ten or more times. This sequence joins TRBV5-1 and TRBJ2-1; D may correspond to TRBD1 or TRBD2 (5 bases each). Per the germline V gene, CDR1 is SGHRS and CDR2 is YFSETQ. There are 16 residues in the CDR3. V was cut by 4 bases and J by 0 bases, with 14 bases left in between. The CDR3 is CASSIDTRGSYNEQFF. DNA of the CDR3: TGCGCCAGCAGCATCGACACGAGGGGCTCCTACAATGAGCAGTTCTTC. The variable domain in full, completed from reference TRBV5-1 and TRBJ2-1, reads KAGVTQTPRYLIKTRGQQVTLSCSPISGHRSVSWYQQTPGQGLQFLFEYFSETQRNKGNFPGRFSGRQFSNSRSEMNVSTLELGDSALYLCASSIDTRGSYNEQFFGPGTRLTVL.

This clone was observed a handful of times. The chain recombines TRBV5-6 with TRBJ2-7; possibly TRBD1 or TRBD2 for D (5 bases each). This CDR3 comprises 14 residues. Per the germline V gene, CDR1 is SGHDT and CDR2 is YYEEEE. Trimming left V 2 bases short and J 2 bases short, with 11 bases between. The CDR3 DNA follows: TGTGCCAGCAGCTTTACGGGACGGACCTACGAGCAGTACTTC. This encodes CASSFTGRTYEQYF. Full variable domain (outside the CDR3, taken from reference TRBV5-6 and TRBJ2-7): DAGVTQSPTHLIKTRGQQVTLRCSPKSGHDTVSWYQQALGQGPQFIFQYYEEEERQRGNFPDRFSGHQFPNYSSELNVNALLLGDSALYLCASSFTGRTYEQYFGPGTRLTVT.

This chain joins TRBV9 and TRBJ2-3, with D possibly called TRBD1 or TRBD2 (5 bases each). Per germline, CDR1 SGDLS and CDR2 YYNGEE. The CDR3 loop spans 14 amino acids. Trimming took 1 base from V and 2 from J, leaving 8 bases between them. The CDR3, as DNA: TGTGCCAGCAGCGTATGGGACGACACAGATACGCAGTATTTT. Translation gives CASSVWDDTDTQYF.

The J gene is TRBJ2-1, the V gene TRBV9; 11 bases match TRBD2. V dropped 4 bases and J dropped 4; count of bases not matched to a gene: 7. The germline V gene has CDR1 SGDLS and CDR2 YYNGEE. This CDR3 has 16 amino acids. The CDR3 sequence: CASSPSGTSGYNEQFF. CDR3 DNA: TGTGCCAGCAGCCCCTCCGGGACTAGCGGATACAATGAGCAGTTCTTC.

The rearrangement uses TRBV28 and TRBJ2-7, with no clear D. Germline V gene sequence: CDR1 MDHEN, CDR2 SYDVKM. V gave up 2 bases and J gave up 6 bases, with 14 bases separating them. The length of the CDR3 is 14 residues. The CDR3 DNA is TGTGCCAGCAGTTTACCCGGGCCAACTACCGAGCAGTACTTC. Amino acids: CASSLPGPTTEQYF.

This chain links TRBV5-6 with TRBJ2-2; the match to TRBD2 covers 8 bases. CDR3 length equals 16 residues. V was clipped by 4 bases and J by 1 base; unmatched bases: 6. Germline V CDR1 and CDR2: SGHDT, YYEEEE. The CDR3: CASSITSGRNTGELFF. DNA of the CDR3: TGTGCCAGCAGCATCACTAGCGGCAGGAACACCGGGGAGCTGTTTTTT. Complete variable domain (other parts from reference TRBV5-6 and TRBJ2-2): DAGVTQSPTHLIKTRGQQVTLRCSPKSGHDTVSWYQQALGQGPQFIFQYYEEEERQRGNFPDRFSGHQFPNYSSELNVNALLLGDSALYLCASSITSGRNTGELFFGEGSRLTVL.

This clone occurred once. V gene TRBV5-1 combines with J gene TRBJ2-1; D is perhaps TRBD1 or TRBD2 (6 bases each). Per germline, CDR1 SGHRS and CDR2 YFSETQ. The CDR3 runs 17 residues. Trimming pared 4 bases from V and 0 bases from J, leaving 17 bases between. CDR3 bases: TGCGCCAGCAGCGTGGGCGGCTCGGGGGCCTCCTACAATGAGCAGTTCTTC. It encodes CASSVGGSGASYNEQFF.

This chain connects TRBV30 to TRBJ1-4; no firm D call. V was cut by 6 bases and J by 8 bases, with 16 bases left in between. Germline CDR1 and CDR2: GTSNPN and SVGIG (reference sequence). CDR3 length: 13 amino acids. CDR3 amino acids: CACLGSHGEKLFF. In DNA, the CDR3 is TGTGCCTGCCTGGGCAGCCATGGCGAAAAACTGTTTTTT.

The CDR3: CASSPPRLEQYF. The CDR3 bases are TGTGCCAGCAGTCCCCCTCGACTCGAGCAGTACTTC. V is TRBV28 and J is TRBJ2-7; D gene ambiguous. There are 12 residues in the CDR3. Trimming took 5 bases from V and 6 from J, leaving 11 bases between them. Germline assignment: CDR1 MDHEN and CDR2 SYDVKM.

About this clone: Its ends do not fully match the called genes, so a read error is possible. The chain uses TRBV25-1 and TRBJ1-1; D remains unclear. Germline CDR1 MGHDK, CDR2 SYGVNS. This CDR3 is built from 14 residues. CDR3 DNA: TGTGCCAGCAGTGATGATTTTCCGAACGCTGAAGCTTTCTTT. It specifies CASSDDFPNAEAFF. The full variable domain, rest sourced from reference TRBV25-1 and TRBJ1-1, is EADIYQTPRYLVIGTGKKITLECSQTMGHDKMYWYQQDPGMELHLIHYSYGVNSTEKGDLSSESTVSRIRTEHFPLTLESARPSHTSQYLCASSDDFPNAEAFFGQGTRLTVV.

This clone occurred a few times. This rearrangement joins TRBV29-1 to TRBJ2-1; 8 bases are a match to TRBD1. The junction had 9 bases not matched to a gene; V was cut back by 2 bases and J by 6 bases. This CDR3 spans 15 amino acids. The germline gives CDR1 SQVTM, CDR2 ANQGSEA. CDR3: CSVEWRQGKGNEQFF. CDR3 nucleotides: TGCAGCGTTGAATGGAGACAGGGGAAAGGCAATGAGCAGTTCTTC.

The J gene is TRBJ2-1, the V gene TRBV21-1; TRBD2 is the table's D call and was not checked against the DNA. TRBV21-1 is a pseudogene locus. CDR3 size: 18 residues. The DNA for the CDR3 is TGTGCCAGCAGCAAAGCGCTTTTGGGGGGAACGTCCTACAATGAGCAGTTCTTC. Its translation is CASSKALLGGTSYNEQFF.

This chain's CDR3 is CASSTPRGAGLPGNQPQHF. The CDR3 bases are TGTGCCAGTAGTACCCCGCGGGGGGCGGGACTCCCGGGCAATCAGCCCCAGCATTTT. The rearrangement links TRBV19 to TRBJ1-5; the D gene is possibly TRBD1 (6 bases). Germline values: CDR1 LNHDA, CDR2 SQIVND (reference sequence). The CDR3 length is 19 residues. V gave up 4 bases and J gave up 2 bases, with 24 bases separating them.

In regard to this clone: Different DNA sequences within this sample yield the same CDR3. The V call is TRBV20-1, the J call TRBJ2-7; D remains unclear. Trimming pared 1 base from V and 3 bases from J, leaving 4 bases between. The CDR3 spans 11 residues. Germline V gives CDR1 DFQATT, CDR2 SNEGSKA (reference sequence). CDR3 in DNA: TGCAGTGCTAGAGGGGGCTACGAGCAGTACTTC. Protein product: CSARGGYEQYF.

The chain uses TRBV9 and TRBJ2-5; D may match TRBD1 or TRBD2 (5 bases each). The end of the DNA aligns better with TRBJ2-7, so the J call may be wrong. The CDR3 has 14 residues. Germline CDR1 SGDLS, CDR2 YYNGEE. The CDR3 spells CASSVGGDGYEQYF. For the CDR3, the DNA is TGTGCCAGCAGCGTAGGAGGGGACGGCTACGAGCAGTACTTC.

The gene calls are TRBV30 and TRBJ2-1, with D perhaps being TRBD1 or TRBD2 (5 bases each). The V and J ends lost 2 bases and 7 bases respectively, with 12 bases between them. The CDR3 loop spans 13 amino acids. Germline values: CDR1 GTSNPN, CDR2 SVGIG (reference sequence). The CDR3 region is CAWSRPGTNEQFF. The CDR3 nucleotides read TGTGCCTGGAGTCGGCCGGGGACGAATGAGCAGTTCTTC.